This T cell receptor beta chain emerged from a study of cytomegalovirus exposure and HLA in healthy donors. In the PCR, 60 Vbeta and 13 Jbeta primers were used. This table comes from immunoSEQ multiplex PCR, and its TCRdb copy is limited to in-frame clones, with some not included. The table includes around 100,000 clones, approximately 80% detected once. The germline V gene encodes CDR1 MNHEY and CDR2 SVGAGI. This CDR3 is built from 15 residues. The J segment lost 13 bases and the V segment lost 5 bases, leaving 19 bases of the junction unmatched. J is TRBJ1-2 and V is TRBV6-5, with 7 bases that match TRBD1. This receptor was obtained from a woman aged 18 to 35 in good health and CMV-seropositive. The sequencing sample was made of PBMCs. CDR3 region: CASSGSGGGEFRPTF. CDR3 nucleotide sequence: TGTGCCAGCAGTGGTTCGGGAGGGGGCGAATTTAGGCCCACCTTC.